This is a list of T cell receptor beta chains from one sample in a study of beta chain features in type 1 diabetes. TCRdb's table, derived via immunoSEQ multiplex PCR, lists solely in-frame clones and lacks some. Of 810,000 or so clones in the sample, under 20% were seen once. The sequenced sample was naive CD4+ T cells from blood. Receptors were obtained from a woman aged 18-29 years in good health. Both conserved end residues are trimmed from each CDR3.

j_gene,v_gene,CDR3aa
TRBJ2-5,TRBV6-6,ASSNPQLGERETQY
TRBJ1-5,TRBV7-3,ASSLRPPSNQPQH
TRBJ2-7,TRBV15,ATSQFSGKGYEQY
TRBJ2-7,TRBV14,ASSQDLGFRQY
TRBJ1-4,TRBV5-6,ASSFVTGGEKLF
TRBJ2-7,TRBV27,ASSPQGYRDRGPYEQY
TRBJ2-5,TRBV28,ASSFSQGGKETQY
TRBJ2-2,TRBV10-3,AISTLDAGELF
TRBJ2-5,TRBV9,ASSRAGRGSWETQY
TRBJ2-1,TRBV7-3,ASSLTRTGFNEQF
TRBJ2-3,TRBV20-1,SARDNAQY
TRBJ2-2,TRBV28,ASTGLGAGELF
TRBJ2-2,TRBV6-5,ASSSHRQGGAGELF
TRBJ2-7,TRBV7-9,ASTEPPTSGAQY
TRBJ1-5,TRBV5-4,ASSTDGSNQPQH
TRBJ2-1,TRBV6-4,ASRVPGGEQF
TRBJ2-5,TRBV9,ASSGEETQY
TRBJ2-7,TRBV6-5,ASSPDSRLVYEQY
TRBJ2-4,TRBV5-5,ASSLSAGENIQY
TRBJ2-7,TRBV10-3,AIRKGQGVNEQY
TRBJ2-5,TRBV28,ASSSTGYETQY
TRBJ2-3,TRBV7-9,ASSPSAGRFTDTQY
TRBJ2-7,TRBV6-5,ACHGGSTYEQY
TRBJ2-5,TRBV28,ASSGPEETQY
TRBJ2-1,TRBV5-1,ASSLAAGSYNEQF
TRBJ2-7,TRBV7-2,ASSQIAGEVYEQY
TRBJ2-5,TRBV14,ASSQDRRRGGTPRVETQY
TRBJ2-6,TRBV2,ASSEGGSGANVLT
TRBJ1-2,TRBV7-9,ASSASQGLYT
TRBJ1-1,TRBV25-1,ASSPEGGGYTEAF
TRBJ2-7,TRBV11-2,ASSLGSSGYEQY
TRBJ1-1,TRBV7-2,ASSPQGARLTEAF
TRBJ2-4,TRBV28,ASSSTSDIQY
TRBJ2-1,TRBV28,ASSLGGRRGNEQF
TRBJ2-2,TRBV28,ASSGEYTGELF
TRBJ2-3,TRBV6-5,ASSPIRVTDTQY
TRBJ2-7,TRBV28,ASSLSRTSSYEQY
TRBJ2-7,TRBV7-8,ASSLASRGTSPYEQY
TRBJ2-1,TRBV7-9,ASSAQGTIYNEQF
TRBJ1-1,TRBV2,ASRIGRNTEAF
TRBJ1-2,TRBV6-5,ASSKQGPGYT